Following are 9 T cell receptor beta chains from one sample sequenced in a study of CD4 T cells in relation to SARS-CoV-2 and coronaviruses. Method: immunoSEQ multiplex PCR; TCRdb's copy keeps in-frame clones and lacks some. The sample includes 38,000 or so clones, around 74% of them seen just once. The antigens these receptors bind are not known. Sequenced input: memory CD4+ T cells from PBMCs, cultured in vitro. The receptors derive from an adult with COVID-19.

Details on this clone: One end of the junction fails to match germline, which may point to a read error. This rearrangement joins TRBV7-9 to TRBJ2-1; 10 positions agree with TRBD2. CDR1 is SEHNR, CDR2 FQNEAQ, per germline (reference sequence). This CDR3 region has 14 residues. As DNA, the CDR3 is TGTGCCAGCAGCCTAGCGGGAGTTAAAGATGAGCAGTTCTTC. Translated: CASSLAGVKDEQFF.

This sequence joins TRBV5-1 and TRBJ2-1; D gene unclear. The germline V and J ends were trimmed by 0 bases and 0 bases, with 7 bases remaining between them. CDR3 size: 15 residues. Germline V lookup: CDR1 SGHRS, CDR2 YFSETQ. The CDR3 sequence is CASSLDLSSYNEQFF. CDR3 DNA sequence: TGCGCCAGCAGCTTGGATCTAAGCTCCTACAATGAGCAGTTCTTC.

The count of this clone is one. V gene TRBV19 combines with J gene TRBJ1-1; 9 nucleotides align to TRBD1. CDR3 length equals 13 residues. Germline V lookup: CDR1 LNHDA, CDR2 SQIVND (reference sequence). J lost 1 base, V lost 8 bases, and 2 bases had no gene match. CDR3 amino acids: CASEGQGNTEAFF. The CDR3 region has the DNA TGTGCCAGTGAGGGACAGGGGAACACTGAAGCTTTCTTT.

V usage is TRBV4-2 and J usage is TRBJ2-2, with a possible D match to TRBD2 (6 bases). Germline CDR1 LGHNA, CDR2 YNFKEQ. Trimming cost V 1 base and J 1 base, with 10 bases left between them. This CDR3 region has 16 residues. The CDR3 is CASSQGSRGNTGELFF. For the CDR3, the DNA is TGTGCCAGCAGCCAAGGTTCGCGGGGGAACACCGGGGAGCTGTTTTTT.

Only one count was recorded for this clone. The CDR3 here is CASSRLWEAWEVLTNVNTQYF. The CDR3 DNA reads TGTGCCAGCAGCCGCTTATGGGAGGCATGGGAGGTGTTGACTAATGTGAATACGCAGTATTTT. The chain couples TRBV6-2 or TRBV6-3 to TRBJ2-3; a possible D gene is TRBD2 (6 bases). The CDR3 is 21 amino acids. Germline V gene lookup returns CDR1 MNHEY and CDR2 SVGEGT. Trimming removed 6 bases from V and 7 bases from J, with 38 bases in between.

This chain uses TRBV11-2 with TRBJ1-1, with D uncertain. V lost 3 bases to trimming and J lost 5 bases, with 13 bases between them. The CDR3 is made up of 14 amino acids. Germline CDR1 SGHAT, CDR2 FQNNGV. DNA of the CDR3: TGTGCCAGCAGCTTGGCCGGGGATGGTACTGAAGCTTTCTTT. It codes for CASSLAGDGTEAFF.

The gene calls are TRBV18 and TRBJ1-6, with 10 bases lining up with TRBD1. The CDR3 length is 15 residues. V shed 6 bases and J 8 bases; nucleotides not matched to a gene: 7. Germline lookup yields CDR1 KGHSH and CDR2 LQKENI. As DNA, the CDR3 is TGTGCCAGCTCCGAGGGACAGGGGAACCATTCACCCCTCCACTTT. It is translated as CASSEGQGNHSPLHF.

The chain recombines TRBV9 with TRBJ2-3; D is perhaps TRBD2 (6 bases). Trimming pared 0 bases from V and 5 bases from J, leaving 19 bases between. The CDR3 runs to 17 residues. CDR1 SGDLS and CDR2 YYNGEE come from the germline V gene. The CDR3 DNA is TGTGCCAGCAGCGTAGCAGGGAGGAAGGCGATGGGAGATACGCAGTATTTT. Its protein is CASSVAGRKAMGDTQYF.

This chain's CDR3 is CATSRVPGLEQYF. CDR3 in DNA: TGTGCCACCAGCAGAGTTCCAGGGCTCGAGCAGTACTTC. This chain links TRBV15 with TRBJ2-7; D may be TRBD1 (5 bases). The CDR3 extends over 13 amino acids. V lost 1 base and J lost 6, with 10 bases in between. Germline V gene sequence: CDR1 LNHNV, CDR2 YYDKDF (reference sequence).